Listed here is a single T cell receptor beta chain. The antigen is undetermined. Unmatched junction bases numbered 7, after V lost 6 bases and J lost 0 bases. Germline V gene lookup returns CDR1 SNHLY and CDR2 FYNNEI. There are 15 residues in the CDR3. The sample originates from a study of OX40 agonist ivuxolimab in advanced cancers. Across the whole study: There were three patients with partial responses, one having hepatocellular carcinoma and two cutaneous melanoma. Study observations and caveats: Determination of antigen specificity was not performed for the expanded peripheral T cells. CD4+ and CD8+ blood T cells expanded clonally by week 6 at 0.1 to 3.0 mg/kg.

Produced via immunoSEQ multiplex PCR; TCRdb's table is partial and in-frame only. The table lists 70,000 to 90,000 clones, roughly nine tenths of them singletons. Material: CD4+ or CD8+ T cells sorted from blood, obtained in a trial of the OX40 agonist ivuxolimab. This receptor was taken from an adult with an advanced solid tumor such as melanoma, head and neck, liver or kidney cancer. V usage is TRBV2 and J usage is TRBJ2-7; 8 positions agree with TRBD2. The CDR3 loop reads CASRKTSGTSYEQYF. The CDR3 region has the DNA TGTGCCAGCAGAAAAACTAGCGGAACCTCCTACGAGCAGTACTTC.